The source of this T cell receptor beta chain is a study of T cell changes during pregnancy in multiple sclerosis. Profiled with immunoSEQ multiplex PCR; TCRdb holds only in-frame clones, not every one. The profile shows approximately 68,000 clones, roughly 91% of them singletons. The material sequenced was peripheral blood, taken in the third trimester of pregnancy. The sequence was obtained from a female donor in good health, enrolled as a control in a pregnancy study.

The chain's CDR3 is CASSLRQGWSGNTIYF. DNA for the CDR3: TGTGCCAGCAGTCTTAGACAGGGATGGTCTGGAAACACCATATATTTT. The rearrangement links TRBV27 to TRBJ1-3; 7 positions match TRBD1. The CDR3 is made up of 16 amino acids. V lost 5 bases, J lost 1 base, and 8 bases stayed unmatched. Germline loops: CDR1 MNHEY, CDR2 SMNVEV (reference sequence).